The 20 T cell receptor beta chains presented below share a single source sample, sequenced in a study of T cell repertoires in ileal Crohn's disease. Using immunoSEQ multiplex PCR, the repertoire was profiled, and TCRdb retains in-frame clones only, with some absent. Of approximately 27,000 clones listed, around 80% are singletons. Sequenced material: ileal tissue. The receptors stem from an adult with Crohn's disease.

This chain links TRBV6-5 with TRBJ1-1; D not resolved. The V gene's germline CDR1 is MNHEY and CDR2 SVGAGI. This CDR3 spans 11 amino acids. V lost 6 bases, J lost 2 bases, and 4 bases lay in between. The CDR3 nucleotides read TGTGCCAGCAGCAGAAACACTGAAGCTTTCTTT. Translating it yields CASSRNTEAFF.

The V call is TRBV10-3, the J call TRBJ1-3; tentative D call: TRBD1 (6 bases). V was pared by 6 bases and J by 0 bases, with 12 bases between. The CDR3 runs 15 residues. The V gene's germline CDR1 is ENHRY and CDR2 SYGVKD. CDR3 DNA sequence: TGTGCCATCAGCCCCGACAGGAACTCTGGAAACACCATATATTTT. This gives the protein CAISPDRNSGNTIYF.

This chain connects TRBV20-1 to TRBJ1-1; D remains unclear. Germline loops: CDR1 DFQATT, CDR2 SNEGSKA (reference sequence). Trimming shortened V by 3 bases and J by 12 bases, and 11 bases separated the two germline ends. CDR3 length: 10 residues. DNA of the CDR3: TGCAGTGCTAGGTTGGGGAGAACTTTCTTT. Its protein is CSARLGRTFF.

Worth noting for this clone: Other DNA sequences in this specimen translate into the identical CDR3. The chain uses TRBV18 and TRBJ1-6; no firm D call. V was clipped by 3 bases and J by 8 bases, with 8 bases between them. CDR1 is KGHSH, CDR2 LQKENI, per germline. This CDR3 has 13 residues. The CDR3 region is CASSPGRDSPLHF. The CDR3 bases are TGTGCCAGCTCACCCGGGCGGGATTCACCCCTCCACTTT.

As regards this clone: Relative to the germline gene, one junction end is altered; a read error may explain this. The V and J genes are TRBV13 and TRBJ1-4, with a possible D match to TRBD1 (6 bases). From germline, CDR1 is PRHDT and CDR2 FYEKMQ (reference sequence). The CDR3 covers 17 residues. CDR3 nucleotides: TGTGCCAGCAGCCCGATATCCGCAGGGGCTTCTAACGAAAAACTGTTTTTT. Protein: CASSPISAGASNEKLFF.

J is TRBJ1-1 and V is TRBV7-2; 8 positions agree with TRBD1. CDR1 and CDR2 from the germline V gene are SGHTA and FQGNSA. The V segment lost 1 base and the J segment 1 base; nucleotides outside the gene matches: 14. This CDR3 has 19 amino acids. The CDR3 region has the DNA TGTGCCAGCAGCTTAGTCTCTAGGCGGACAGGGACGGGGAACACTGAAGCTTTCTTT. Protein sequence: CASSLVSRRTGTGNTEAFF.

The sample holds a few counts of this clone. This chain links TRBV18 with TRBJ1-5; TRBD1 matches at 9 bases. This CDR3 is 16 amino acids long. J gave up 1 base and V 3 bases, and 4 bases lay outside the gene matches. Germline CDR1 reads KGHSH; CDR2 reads LQKENI. This CDR3 is CASSPSGQGSNQPQHF. CDR3 bases: TGTGCCAGCTCACCTTCGGGACAGGGCAGCAATCAGCCCCAGCATTTT.

V gene TRBV5-1 combines with J gene TRBJ2-3, with D maybe TRBD1 (6 bases). This CDR3 has 14 residues. From germline, CDR1 is SGHRS and CDR2 YFSETQ. Trimming removed 4 bases from V and 6 bases from J, with 15 bases in between. CDR3 bases: TGCGCCAGCAGCCCCTCGACAGGAGAGGATACGCAGTATTTT. This translates into CASSPSTGEDTQYF. Supplemented by reference TRBV5-1 and TRBJ2-3, the full variable domain reads KAGVTQTPRYLIKTRGQQVTLSCSPISGHRSVSWYQQTPGQGLQFLFEYFSETQRNKGNFPGRFSGRQFSNSRSEMNVSTLELGDSALYLCASSPSTGEDTQYFGPGTRLTVL.

This clone was observed a few times. V and J are TRBV5-1 and TRBJ2-3, with 9 positions matching TRBD2. This CDR3 spans 14 amino acids. V shed 6 bases, J shed 1 base, and the junction held 3 bases outside the gene matches. CDR1 is SGHRS, CDR2 YFSETQ, per germline. The CDR3 coding sequence is TGCGCCAGCAACCCTAGCGGGGGCACAGATACGCAGTATTTT. The encoded protein is CASNPSGGTDTQYF.

The rearrangement uses TRBV11-2 and TRBJ2-3, with D perhaps TRBD2 (5 bases). There are 12 residues in the CDR3. Germline V CDR1 and CDR2: SGHAT, FQNNGV. Trimming pared 1 base from V and 9 bases from J, leaving 8 bases between. In nucleotides, the CDR3 is TGTGCCAGCAGCTTAGCGGGGAGAACGCAGTATTTT. Protein product: CASSLAGRTQYF.

The chain uses TRBV18 and TRBJ2-5; 9 nucleotides align to TRBD1. The assigned J gene may be wrong: the sequence end matches TRBJ2-7 better. Looked up from germline, CDR1 is KGHSH and CDR2 is LQKENI. The CDR3 totals 17 residues. CDR3 DNA sequence: TGTGCCAGCTCACCTATATCCTGGACAGGGGCGACCTACGAGCAGTACTTC. It specifies CASSPISWTGATYEQYF.

The chain links TRBV7-9 to TRBJ2-1; TRBD2 matches at 10 bases. The CDR3 loop spans 15 amino acids. J was trimmed by 7 bases and V by 5 bases; bases with no gene match: 8. Germline-derived CDR1 and CDR2 are SEHNR and FQNEAQ (reference sequence). CDR3 sequence (DNA): TGTGCCAGCAGCGCATCTAGCGGGGGTTGGAATGAGCAGTTCTTC. Translation gives CASSASSGGWNEQFF. Looking up the rest from reference TRBV7-9 and TRBJ2-1 gives the full variable domain: DTGVSQNPRHKITKRGQNVTFRCDPISEHNRLYWYRQTLGQGPEFLTYFQNEAQLEKSRLLSDRFSAERPKGSFSTLEIQRTEQGDSAMYLCASSASSGGWNEQFFGPGTRLTVL.

V and J are TRBV19 and TRBJ2-3; 9 bases map to TRBD2. Unmatched junction bases numbered 9, after V lost 6 bases and J lost 2 bases. The germline CDR1 and CDR2 sequences are LNHDA and SQIVND (reference sequence). The CDR3 runs 16 residues. The CDR3 region is CASRSRAGGITDTQYF. The CDR3, as DNA: TGTGCCAGTAGATCGAGGGCGGGGGGGATCACAGATACGCAGTATTTT.

The V call is TRBV7-9, the J call TRBJ2-1; 8 bases agree with TRBD2. This CDR3 has 12 residues. CDR1 and CDR2 (germline): SEHNR, FQNEAQ (reference sequence). With 5 bases clipped from V and 14 bases from J, the junction kept 8 bases outside the gene matches. CDR3 sequence reads: CASSIESGGEFF. CDR3 DNA sequence: TGTGCCAGCAGCATAGAGAGCGGGGGTGAGTTCTTC.

As regards this clone: The same CDR3 also results from other DNA sequences found in this sample. The J gene is TRBJ2-2, the V gene TRBV2, with 8 bases lining up with TRBD1. V was clipped by 8 bases and J by 2 bases; unmatched bases: 4. Per the germline V gene, CDR1 is SNHLY and CDR2 is FYNNEI. The CDR3 is 14 amino acids. In DNA form, the CDR3 reads TGTGCCAGCCGGGACAGGCCCAACACCGGGGAGCTGTTTTTT. Residues: CASRDRPNTGELFF.

The chain joins TRBV14 to TRBJ1-1; D unresolved. Germline CDR1 is SGHDN and CDR2 is FVKESK. This CDR3 has 15 amino acids. V lost 4 bases and J lost 1, with 13 bases in between. The CDR3 reads CASSPLGLWNTEAFF. In nucleotides, the CDR3 is TGTGCCAGCAGCCCTCTGGGCCTTTGGAACACTGAAGCTTTCTTT. Full variable domain (missing parts from reference TRBV14 and TRBJ1-1): EAGVTQFPSHSVIEKGQTVTLRCDPISGHDNLYWYRRVMGKEIKFLLHFVKESKQDESGMPNNRFLAERTGGTYSTLKVQPAELEDSGVYFCASSPLGLWNTEAFFGQGTRLTVV.

The chain uses TRBV5-1 and TRBJ2-7; TRBD2 aligns across 9 bases. The ends lost 3 bases at V and 0 bases at J; junction bases unmatched: 7. From germline, CDR1 is SGHRS and CDR2 YFSETQ. CDR3 length: 16 amino acids. CDR3 sequence (DNA): TGCGCCAGCAGCTCGGGGAAGCGGGGGGTCTCCTACGAGCAGTACTTC. This encodes CASSSGKRGVSYEQYF. Full variable domain (outside the CDR3, taken from reference TRBV5-1 and TRBJ2-7): KAGVTQTPRYLIKTRGQQVTLSCSPISGHRSVSWYQQTPGQGLQFLFEYFSETQRNKGNFPGRFSGRQFSNSRSEMNVSTLELGDSALYLCASSSGKRGVSYEQYFGPGTRLTVT.

This sequence joins TRBV25-1 and TRBJ2-5; D is unresolved. Trimming shortened V by 3 bases and J by 4 bases, and 12 bases separated the two germline ends. This CDR3 is built from 14 residues. Germline CDR1 MGHDK, CDR2 SYGVNS. The CDR3 sequence: CASSDWADGETQYF. The CDR3 DNA reads as TGTGCCAGCAGTGATTGGGCAGATGGAGAGACCCAGTACTTC.

The J gene is TRBJ2-2, the V gene TRBV4-1, with TRBD2 matching over 10 bases. The CDR3 consists of 15 residues. Germline assignment: CDR1 MGHRA and CDR2 YSYEKL. Trimming removed 7 bases from V and 4 bases from J; junction bases left unmatched: 6. CDR3 loop: CASTSAGGLTGELFF. CDR3 nucleotides: TGCGCCAGCACCTCAGCGGGGGGGCTCACCGGGGAGCTGTTTTTT.

This chain joins TRBV10-2 and TRBJ1-1; D remains unclear. The CDR3 covers 15 residues. Germline CDR1 is WSHSY and CDR2 is SAAADI. Deletions cut 0 bases from V and 0 bases from J, with 8 bases between. DNA for the CDR3: TGCGCCAGCAGTGAGTCGGGCATCATGAACACTGAAGCTTTCTTT. Its protein product is CASSESGIMNTEAFF.